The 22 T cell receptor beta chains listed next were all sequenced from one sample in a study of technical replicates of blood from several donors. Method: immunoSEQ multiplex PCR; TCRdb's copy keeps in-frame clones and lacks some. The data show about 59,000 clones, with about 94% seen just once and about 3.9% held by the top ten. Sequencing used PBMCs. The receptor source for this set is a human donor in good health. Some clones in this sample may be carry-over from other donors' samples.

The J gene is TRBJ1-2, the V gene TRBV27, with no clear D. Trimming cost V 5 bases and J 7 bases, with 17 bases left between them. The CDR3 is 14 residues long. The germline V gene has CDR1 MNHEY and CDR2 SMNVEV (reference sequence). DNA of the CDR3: TGTGCCAGCAGTCCGCGGACGGGGATATTTGGCTACACCTTC. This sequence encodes CASSPRTGIFGYTF.

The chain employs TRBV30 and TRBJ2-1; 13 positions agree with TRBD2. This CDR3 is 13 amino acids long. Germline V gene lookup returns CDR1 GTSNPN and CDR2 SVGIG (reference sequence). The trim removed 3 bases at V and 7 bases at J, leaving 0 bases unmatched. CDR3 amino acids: CAWRTSGRNEQFF. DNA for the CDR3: TGTGCCTGGAGGACTAGCGGGAGGAATGAGCAGTTCTTC. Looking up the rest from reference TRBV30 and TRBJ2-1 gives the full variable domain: SQTIHQWPATLVQPVGSPLSLECTVEGTSNPNLYWYRQAAGRGLQLLFYSVGIGQISSEVPQNLSASRPQDRQFILSSKKLLLSDSGFYLCAWRTSGRNEQFFGPGTRLTVL.

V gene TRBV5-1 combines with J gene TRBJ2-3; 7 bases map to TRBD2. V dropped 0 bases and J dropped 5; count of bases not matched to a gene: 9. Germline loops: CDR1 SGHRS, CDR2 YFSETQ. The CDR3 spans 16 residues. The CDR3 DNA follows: TGCGCCAGCAGCTTGGCTTTAAGCGGGAACGGAGATACGCAGTATTTT. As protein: CASSLALSGNGDTQYF. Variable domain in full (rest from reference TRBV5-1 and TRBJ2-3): KAGVTQTPRYLIKTRGQQVTLSCSPISGHRSVSWYQQTPGQGLQFLFEYFSETQRNKGNFPGRFSGRQFSNSRSEMNVSTLELGDSALYLCASSLALSGNGDTQYFGPGTRLTVL.

The DNA of the CDR3 is TGTGCCAGCAGCTCCGTAGCGGGGGCCGTGGGGACCCAGTACTTC. It translates to CASSSVAGAVGTQYF. This chain uses TRBV7-9 with TRBJ2-5, with 9 bases identical to TRBD2. The CDR3 runs 15 residues. Trimming at V came to 4 bases and at J to 7 bases, leaving 10 bases not matched to a gene. Germline V gene data show CDR1 as SEHNR and CDR2 as FQNEAQ (reference sequence).

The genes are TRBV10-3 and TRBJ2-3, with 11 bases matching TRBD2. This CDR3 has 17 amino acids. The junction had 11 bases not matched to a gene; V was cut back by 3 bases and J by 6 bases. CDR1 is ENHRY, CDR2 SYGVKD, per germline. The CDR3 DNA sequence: TGTGCCATCAGTGACCTGGGACTAGCGGAGTCAGTGGATACGCAGTATTTT. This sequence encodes CAISDLGLAESVDTQYF.

The CDR3 protein is CASSPSRRLYF. For the CDR3, the DNA is TGTGCCAGCAGCCCCTCACGTAGATTGTACTTC. The genes are TRBV11-2 and TRBJ2-7; D gene unclear. This CDR3 is built from 11 residues. V was cut by 5 bases and J by 12 bases, with 14 bases left in between. Germline CDR1 reads SGHAT; CDR2 reads FQNNGV.

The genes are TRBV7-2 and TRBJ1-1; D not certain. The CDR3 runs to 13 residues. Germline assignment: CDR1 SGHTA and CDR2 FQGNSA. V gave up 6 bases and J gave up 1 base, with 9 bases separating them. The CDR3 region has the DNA TGTGCCAGCAGACGAGGGAGGAACACTGAAGCTTTCTTT. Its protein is CASRRGRNTEAFF. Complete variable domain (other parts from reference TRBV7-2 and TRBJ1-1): GAGVSQSPSNKVTEKGKDVELRCDPISGHTALYWYRQSLGQGLEFLIYFQGNSAPDKSGLPSDRFSAERTGGSVSTLTIQRTQQEDSAVYLCASRRGRNTEAFFGQGTRLTVV.

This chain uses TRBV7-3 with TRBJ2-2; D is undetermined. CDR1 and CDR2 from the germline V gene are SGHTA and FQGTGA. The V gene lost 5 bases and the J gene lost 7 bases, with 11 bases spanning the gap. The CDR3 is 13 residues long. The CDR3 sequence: CASSPSEDGELFF. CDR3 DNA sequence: TGTGCCAGCAGCCCAAGCGAGGACGGGGAGCTGTTTTTT. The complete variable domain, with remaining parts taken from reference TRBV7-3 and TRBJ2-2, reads GAGVSQTPSNKVTEKGKYVELRCDPISGHTALYWYRQSLGQGPEFLIYFQGTGAADDSGLPNDRFFAVRPEGSVSTLKIQRTERGDSAVYLCASSPSEDGELFFGEGSRLTVL.

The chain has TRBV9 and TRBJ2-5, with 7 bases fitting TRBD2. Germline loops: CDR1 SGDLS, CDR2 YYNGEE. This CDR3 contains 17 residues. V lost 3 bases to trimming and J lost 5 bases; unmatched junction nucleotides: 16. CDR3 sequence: CASSAQWGGAGRETQYF. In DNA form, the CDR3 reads TGTGCCAGCAGCGCCCAGTGGGGTGGAGCGGGAAGGGAGACCCAGTACTTC.

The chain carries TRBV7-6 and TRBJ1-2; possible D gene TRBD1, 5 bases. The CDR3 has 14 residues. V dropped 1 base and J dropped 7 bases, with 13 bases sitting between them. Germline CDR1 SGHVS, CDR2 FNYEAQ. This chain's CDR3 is CASSLDSGVSGYTF. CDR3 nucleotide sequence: TGTGCCAGCAGCTTAGATTCGGGGGTGAGTGGCTACACCTTC. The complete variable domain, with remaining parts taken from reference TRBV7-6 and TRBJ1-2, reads GAGVSQSPRYKVTKRGQDVALRCDPISGHVSLYWYRQALGQGPEFLTYFNYEAQQDKSGLPNDRFSAERPEGSISTLTIQRTEQRDSAMYRCASSLDSGVSGYTFGSGTRLTVV.

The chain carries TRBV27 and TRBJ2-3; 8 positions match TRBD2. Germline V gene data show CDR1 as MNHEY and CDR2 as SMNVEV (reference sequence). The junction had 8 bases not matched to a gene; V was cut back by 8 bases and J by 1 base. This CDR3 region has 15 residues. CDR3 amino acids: CASVSAGLGTDTQYF. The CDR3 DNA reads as TGTGCCAGCGTGAGTGCGGGACTAGGCACAGATACGCAGTATTTT.

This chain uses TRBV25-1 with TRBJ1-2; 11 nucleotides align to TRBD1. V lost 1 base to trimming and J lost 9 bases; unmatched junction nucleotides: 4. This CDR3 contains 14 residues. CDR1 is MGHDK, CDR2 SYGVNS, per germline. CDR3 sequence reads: CASSELGTGGSYTF. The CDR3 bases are TGTGCCAGCAGTGAATTAGGGACAGGGGGTAGCTACACCTTC.

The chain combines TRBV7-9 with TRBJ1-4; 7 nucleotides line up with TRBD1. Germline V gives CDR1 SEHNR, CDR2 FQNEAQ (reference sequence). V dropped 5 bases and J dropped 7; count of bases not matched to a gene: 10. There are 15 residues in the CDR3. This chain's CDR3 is CASSPAGTAFEKLFF. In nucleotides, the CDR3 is TGTGCCAGCAGCCCCGCCGGGACAGCGTTTGAAAAACTGTTTTTT.

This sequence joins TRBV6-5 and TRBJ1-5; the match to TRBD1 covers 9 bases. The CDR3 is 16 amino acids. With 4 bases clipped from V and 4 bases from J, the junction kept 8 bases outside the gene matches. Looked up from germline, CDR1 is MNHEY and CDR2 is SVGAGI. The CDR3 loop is CASSLVQGAINQPQHF. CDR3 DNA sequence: TGTGCCAGCAGTTTGGTACAGGGGGCTATTAATCAGCCCCAGCATTTT.

The CDR3, as DNA: TGTGCCAGCAGCTCTCAGGGGACCCGGGGCGGTAACATTCAGTACTTC. Translating gives CASSSQGTRGGNIQYF. The rearrangement uses TRBV7-9 and TRBJ2-4, with D perhaps TRBD1 (6 bases). There are 16 residues in the CDR3. V was clipped by 4 bases and J by 7 bases, with 20 bases between them. Germline V CDR1 and CDR2: SEHNR, FQNEAQ (reference sequence). The complete variable domain, with remaining parts taken from reference TRBV7-9 and TRBJ2-4, reads DTGVSQNPRHKITKRGQNVTFRCDPISEHNRLYWYRQTLGQGPEFLTYFQNEAQLEKSRLLSDRFSAERPKGSFSTLEIQRTEQGDSAMYLCASSSQGTRGGNIQYFGAGTRLSVL.

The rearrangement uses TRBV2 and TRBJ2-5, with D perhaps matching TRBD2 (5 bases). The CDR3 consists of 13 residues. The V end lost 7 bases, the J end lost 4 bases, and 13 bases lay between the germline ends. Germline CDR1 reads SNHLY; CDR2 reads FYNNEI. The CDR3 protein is CASNLEGRETQYF. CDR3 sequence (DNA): TGTGCCAGCAACTTAGAGGGTCGAGAGACCCAGTACTTC.

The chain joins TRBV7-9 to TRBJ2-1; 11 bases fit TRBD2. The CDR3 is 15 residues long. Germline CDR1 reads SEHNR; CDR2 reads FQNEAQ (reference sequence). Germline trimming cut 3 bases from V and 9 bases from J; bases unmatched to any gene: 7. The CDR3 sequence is CASSFSGGALGEQFF. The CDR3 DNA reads TGTGCCAGCAGCTTTAGCGGGGGGGCCCTAGGTGAGCAGTTCTTC.

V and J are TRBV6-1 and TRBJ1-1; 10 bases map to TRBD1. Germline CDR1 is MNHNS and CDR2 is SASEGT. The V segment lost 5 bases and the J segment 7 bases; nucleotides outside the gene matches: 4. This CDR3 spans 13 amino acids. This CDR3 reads CASSSRTGGEAFF. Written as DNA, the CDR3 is TGTGCCAGCAGTTCCCGGACAGGGGGTGAAGCTTTCTTT.

CDR3 DNA sequence: TGTGCTAGTGGTTTGGTAACATCTAAGGGCAGGGGACATCTGCTCATTCACTACGAGCAGTACTTC. The encoded protein is CASGLVTSKGRGHLLIHYEQYF. This chain joins TRBV12-5 and TRBJ2-7, with a possible D match to TRBD1 (6 bases). The length of the CDR3 is 22 residues. With 0 bases removed from V and 3 bases from J, the gap between germline ends came to 33 bases. Germline values: CDR1 LGHNT, CDR2 FRNRAP.

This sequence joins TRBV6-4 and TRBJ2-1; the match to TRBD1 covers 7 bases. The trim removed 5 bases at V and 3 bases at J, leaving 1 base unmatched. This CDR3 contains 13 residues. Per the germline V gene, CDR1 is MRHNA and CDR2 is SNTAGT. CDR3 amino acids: CASSRDSYNEQFF. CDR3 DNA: TGTGCCAGCAGTAGGGACAGCTACAATGAGCAGTTCTTC.

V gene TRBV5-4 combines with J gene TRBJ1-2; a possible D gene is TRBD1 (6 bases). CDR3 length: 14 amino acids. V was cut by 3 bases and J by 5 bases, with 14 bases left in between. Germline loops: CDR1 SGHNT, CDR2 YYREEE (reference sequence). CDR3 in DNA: TGTGCCAGCAGCTCTAGGACAGAGAAATATGGCTACACCTTC. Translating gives CASSSRTEKYGYTF.

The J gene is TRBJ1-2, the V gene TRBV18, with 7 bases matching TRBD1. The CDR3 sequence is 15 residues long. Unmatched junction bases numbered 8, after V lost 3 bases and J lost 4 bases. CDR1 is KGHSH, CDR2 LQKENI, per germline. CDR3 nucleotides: TGTGCCAGCTCACCTGGACAGGTTCTTACCTATGGCTACACCTTC. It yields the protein CASSPGQVLTYGYTF.